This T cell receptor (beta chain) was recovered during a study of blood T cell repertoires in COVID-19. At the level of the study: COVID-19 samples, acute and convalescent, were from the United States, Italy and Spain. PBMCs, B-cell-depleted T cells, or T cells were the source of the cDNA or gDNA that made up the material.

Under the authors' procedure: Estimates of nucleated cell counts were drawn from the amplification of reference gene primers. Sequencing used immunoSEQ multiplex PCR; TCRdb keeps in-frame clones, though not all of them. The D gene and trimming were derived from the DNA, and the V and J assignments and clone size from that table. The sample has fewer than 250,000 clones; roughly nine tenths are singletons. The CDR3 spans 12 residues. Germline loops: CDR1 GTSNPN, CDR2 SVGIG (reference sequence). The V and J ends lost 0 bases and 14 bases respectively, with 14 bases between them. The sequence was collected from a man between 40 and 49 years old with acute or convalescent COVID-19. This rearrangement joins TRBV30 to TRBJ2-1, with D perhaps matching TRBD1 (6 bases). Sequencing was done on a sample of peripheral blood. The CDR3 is CAWSVPGPGEFF. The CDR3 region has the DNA TGTGCCTGGAGTGTACCAGGTCCAGGGGAGTTCTTC.